This T cell receptor beta chain was identified during a study of blood T cells in healthy people across ages. The CDR3 sequence is 17 residues long. Germline values: CDR1 SGHTA, CDR2 FQGNSA. The ends lost 1 base at V and 2 bases at J; junction bases unmatched: 7. For the second PCR, which ran for 7 to 11 cycles, a sample-barcoded 5' primer and a J-beta primer mix were used. In TCRdb, the 5' RACE reads were re-called with MiXCR into one record per CDR3 protein. Among fewer than 950,000 distinct CDR3 sequences listed, roughly 35% were seen once. This clonotype came up a few times. The chain is built from TRBV7-2 and TRBJ2-3; 9 nucleotides align to TRBD2. Sequencing was done on a sample of blood. The clonotype originates from a man younger than 35 in good health. CDR3 residues: CASSLGGRGGPTDTQYF. In nucleotides, the CDR3 is TGTGCCAGCAGCTTAGGAGGGCGGGGGGGCCCCACAGATACGCAGTATTTT.